This TCR beta chain emerged from a study of shared clonotypes between healthy human individuals. V lost 5 bases to trimming and J lost 0 bases, with 11 bases between them. The V gene's germline CDR1 is MDHEN and CDR2 SYDVKM. CDR3 size: 15 residues. Sequencing on ten immunoSEQ deep assay plates was performed for unsorted PBMC DNA. Sequencing used immunoSEQ multiplex PCR; TCRdb keeps in-frame clones, though not all of them. This sample has roughly 510,000 clones; roughly 85% occur once, and the top ten carry approximately 12%. About 100 million PBMCs were counted before genomic DNA extraction. The source is a woman between 35 and 50 years old in good health. Some clones in this sample may be carry-over from other donors' samples. The sample comprised PBMCs. V and J are TRBV28 and TRBJ2-1; D is ambiguous. The CDR3 loop is CASSRALISYNEQFF. The CDR3 DNA follows: TGTGCCAGCAGTCGAGCCCTTATCTCCTACAATGAGCAGTTCTTC.